These 31 T cell receptor beta chains came from one sample sequenced in a study of Graves' ophthalmopathy and Graves' hyperthyroidism. Beta-chain TCR CDR3 regions were amplified from RNA transcripts. RT-PCR in the first round used HTBI primers; a second-round multiplex PCR followed. In TCRdb, the multiplex PCR reads were re-called with MiXCR into one record per CDR3 protein. The sample records 200,000 to 250,000 distinct CDR3 sequences, under 30% being singletons. The specimen sequenced was peripheral blood. The receptors were gathered from a man in his fifties with Graves' ophthalmopathy.

In this sample, this clonotype turned up many times. V gene TRBV14 combines with J gene TRBJ1-2; D might be TRBD1 (6 bases). Trimming pared 3 bases from V and 7 bases from J, leaving 9 bases between. Germline V lookup: CDR1 SGHDN, CDR2 FVKESK. The CDR3 is 12 amino acids. The CDR3 here is CASSQSGVGYTF. CDR3 coding DNA: TGTGCCAGCAGCCAGTCAGGGGTTGGCTACACCTTC. Together with reference TRBV14 and TRBJ1-2, the CDR3 gives the full variable domain: EAGVTQFPSHSVIEKGQTVTLRCDPISGHDNLYWYRRVMGKEIKFLLHFVKESKQDESGMPNNRFLAERTGGTYSTLKVQPAELEDSGVYFCASSQSGVGYTFGSGTRLTVV.

This chain connects TRBV28 to TRBJ2-7, with D unclear. In germline, CDR1 is MDHEN, CDR2 SYDVKM. Trimming took off 3 bases at V and 0 bases at J, with 21 bases between the two ends. This CDR3 is built from 18 residues. The CDR3 DNA is TGTGCCAGCAGTTTTCCGGGTGTAAGGGTGGTGAGCTCCTACGAGCAGTACTTC. It codes for CASSFPGVRVVSSYEQYF.

This clonotype was found many times. The chain recombines TRBV12-3 or TRBV12-4 with TRBJ2-7; 8 bases map to TRBD1. With 4 bases clipped from V and 3 bases from J, the junction kept 8 bases outside the gene matches. The CDR3 covers 15 residues. The CDR3 reads CASSSAGGAYYEQYF. The DNA for the CDR3 is TGTGCCAGCAGTTCCGCAGGGGGCGCATACTACGAGCAGTACTTC.

This clonotype was seen repeatedly, ten times or more. This sequence joins TRBV12-1 and TRBJ2-7; the table's D call TRBD2 went unverified against the DNA. TRBV12-1 is flagged as a pseudogene. This CDR3 is built from 22 residues. CDR3 residues: CASTFRDKVVLAPKPRPYEQYF. CDR3 bases: TGTGCCAGCACTTTCCGGGACAAGGTTGTGCTAGCGCCGAAGCCCCGTCCCTACGAGCAGTACTTC.

V gene TRBV5-1 combines with J gene TRBJ2-7; either TRBD1 or TRBD2 may fit D (5 bases each). Deletions cut 1 base from V and 3 bases from J, with 14 bases between. Per the germline V gene, CDR1 is SGHRS and CDR2 is YFSETQ. The CDR3 is 15 residues long. As DNA, the CDR3 is TGCGCCAGCAGCTTGAGAGCCGGGACGGGCTACGAGCAGTACTTC. Translation: CASSLRAGTGYEQYF.

This clonotype was counted at least ten times. This rearrangement joins TRBV27 to TRBJ2-7; D might be TRBD2 (6 bases). Per germline, CDR1 MNHEY and CDR2 SMNVEV (reference sequence). This CDR3 comprises 15 residues. Between the trimmed V and J ends, which lost 0 bases and 6 bases, there was a span of 15 bases. The CDR3 nucleotides read TGTGCCAGCAGTTTATCGTGGCGGGGTTCCGTCGAGCAGTACTTC. Protein: CASSLSWRGSVEQYF.

The chain links TRBV12-3 or TRBV12-4 to TRBJ2-7, with D possibly being TRBD2 (6 bases). This CDR3 comprises 14 residues. Trimming left V 5 bases short and J 1 base short, with 12 bases between. The CDR3 reads CASSGSSVSYEQYF. The CDR3 bases are TGTGCCAGCAGTGGTTCTAGCGTGTCCTACGAGCAGTACTTC.

This chain uses TRBV12-3 or TRBV12-4 with TRBJ2-5, with TRBD2 identical over 7 bases. After removal of 4 bases from V and 6 bases from J, the junction contained 8 bases not matched to a gene. The CDR3 covers 14 residues. In DNA form, the CDR3 reads TGTGCCAGCAGTTACTTGGGAGCGGGAAAGACCCAGTACTTC. This sequence encodes CASSYLGAGKTQYF.

This clonotype was observed many times. The V and J genes are TRBV28 and TRBJ2-5, with 8 bases that match TRBD1. Germline V gives CDR1 MDHEN, CDR2 SYDVKM. The J segment lost 5 bases and the V segment lost 6 bases, leaving 8 bases of the junction unmatched. This CDR3 is 14 amino acids long. The CDR3 reads CASSLTRGLETQYF. The CDR3 nucleotides are TGTGCCAGCAGCCTTACCAGGGGGCTTGAGACCCAGTACTTC.

The chain joins TRBV6-5 to TRBJ2-7; D is uncertain. The length of the CDR3 is 14 residues. V shed 2 bases and J shed 1 base, with 9 bases lying between them. Germline V gene lookup returns CDR1 MNHEY and CDR2 SVGAGI. The CDR3 DNA is TGTGCCAGCAGTTACCTAGTGAAGTCCTACGAGCAGTACTTC. Residues: CASSYLVKSYEQYF.

This clonotype was found many times. The V gene is TRBV20-1, the J gene TRBJ2-5, with 11 positions matching TRBD1. The CDR3 is 13 residues long. The ends lost 6 bases at V and 4 bases at J; junction bases unmatched: 4. CDR1 and CDR2 (germline): DFQATT, SNEGSKA (reference sequence). The CDR3 reads CSALDRGLETQYF. The CDR3 DNA is TGCAGTGCGCTGGACAGGGGGCTAGAGACCCAGTACTTC.

This clonotype was detected many times. The V gene is TRBV20-1, the J gene TRBJ1-5, with D hard to call. The V and J ends lost 0 bases and 5 bases respectively, with 14 bases between them. Germline-derived CDR1 and CDR2 are DFQATT and SNEGSKA (reference sequence). This CDR3 comprises 15 residues. The DNA of the CDR3 is TGCAGTGCTAGAGATGCAGGAAAGAGGTATCAGCCCCAGCATTTT. Residues: CSARDAGKRYQPQHF.

There are many counts of this clonotype. The chain uses TRBV29-1 and TRBJ2-7, with D perhaps TRBD2 (5 bases). Germline lookup yields CDR1 SQVTM and CDR2 ANQGSEA. This CDR3 is 11 amino acids long. Trimming took off 7 bases at V and 5 bases at J, with 12 bases between the two ends. CDR3 DNA: TGCAGCGCCTCCGACGGGGACGAGCAGTACTTC. It translates to CSASDGDEQYF.

This clonotype was recorded many times. The chain carries TRBV6-5 and TRBJ2-7, with 9 bases identical to TRBD2. Unmatched junction bases numbered 4, after V lost 7 bases and J lost 9 bases. The CDR3 length is 11 residues. The germline V gene has CDR1 MNHEY and CDR2 SVGAGI. This CDR3 reads CASTNSGRQYF. DNA of the CDR3: TGTGCCAGCACTAATAGCGGGAGGCAGTACTTC.

This clonotype was counted at least ten times. This chain links TRBV20-1 with TRBJ2-7; a possible D gene is TRBD2 (5 bases). Germline-derived CDR1 and CDR2 are DFQATT and SNEGSKA (reference sequence). Trimming pared 6 bases from V and 4 bases from J, leaving 10 bases between. This CDR3 region has 11 residues. Here the CDR3 reads CSARAGYEQYF. The CDR3 DNA reads as TGCAGTGCCCGCGCGGGTTACGAGCAGTACTTC.

In its sample, this clonotype was seen a few times. This chain connects TRBV12-3 or TRBV12-4 to TRBJ2-7; TRBD2 might be the D (5 bases). The CDR3 has 15 amino acids. Trimming removed 1 base at V and 6 bases at J, with 16 bases between. CDR3: CASSLGTGFGGEQYF. CDR3 in DNA: TGTGCCAGCAGTTTAGGCACGGGTTTCGGAGGCGAGCAGTACTTC.

J is TRBJ1-1 and V is TRBV6-4, with 7 bases that match TRBD1. Per the germline V gene, CDR1 is MRHNA and CDR2 is SNTAGT. This CDR3 is built from 13 residues. Germline trimming cut 6 bases from V and 5 bases from J; bases unmatched to any gene: 6. The CDR3 reads CASSRDSWTEAFF. The CDR3 DNA reads as TGTGCCAGCAGCCGGGACAGTTGGACTGAAGCTTTCTTT.

This clonotype was counted between two and nine times. The V call is TRBV5-5, the J call TRBJ2-5; no reliable D call. Germline V gene sequence: CDR1 SGHKS, CDR2 YYEKEE (reference sequence). The CDR3 is made up of 14 amino acids. V dropped 0 bases and J dropped 4 bases, with 10 bases sitting between them. CDR3 DNA: TGTGCCAGCAGCTTGGCCAATCCGGGAGAGACCCAGTACTTC. It encodes CASSLANPGETQYF.

The table lists this clonotype with many counts. J is TRBJ1-2 and V is TRBV29-1; D is uncertain. This CDR3 is built from 11 residues. Looked up from germline, CDR1 is SQVTM and CDR2 is ANQGSEA. V lost 4 bases, J lost 8 bases, and 11 bases lay in between. As DNA, the CDR3 is TGCAGCGTTGCTAGAAGGGCCGGCTACACCTTC. Its translation: CSVARRAGYTF.

The table lists this clonotype with a few counts. The chain carries TRBV28 and TRBJ2-7; D is undetermined. Trimming took 6 bases from V and 5 from J, leaving 14 bases between them. The CDR3 spans 13 residues. From germline, CDR1 is MDHEN and CDR2 SYDVKM. CDR3 in amino acids: CASSLSLGDEQYF. The CDR3 DNA sequence: TGTGCCAGCAGCTTGAGCCTAGGAGACGAGCAGTACTTC. Full variable domain (missing parts from reference TRBV28 and TRBJ2-7): DVKVTQSSRYLVKRTGEKVFLECVQDMDHENMFWYRQDPGLGLRLIYFSYDVKMKEKGDIPEGYSVSREKKERFSLILESASTNQTSMYLCASSLSLGDEQYFGPGTRLTVT.

This clonotype was detected ten times or more. The chain combines TRBV6-2 or TRBV6-3 with TRBJ1-2, with D perhaps matching TRBD1 (5 bases). Between the trimmed V and J ends, which lost 3 bases and 3 bases, there was a span of 17 bases. There are 16 residues in the CDR3. CDR1 and CDR2 (germline): MNHEY, SVGEGT. The CDR3 DNA reads TGTGCCAGCAGTTATTCACGACAGAGAATGCACTATGGCTACACCTTC. This gives the protein CASSYSRQRMHYGYTF.

The chain uses TRBV7-3 and TRBJ2-2; D is possibly TRBD1 (5 bases). The V and J ends lost 5 bases and 2 bases respectively, with 21 bases between them. Germline CDR1 is SGHTA and CDR2 is FQGTGA. This CDR3 comprises 18 residues. The CDR3 region has the DNA TGTGCCAGCAGCCTGACAGTTATATCCAGCTTTAACACCGGGGAGCTGTTTTTT. It translates to CASSLTVISSFNTGELFF.

This clonotype was recorded a few times. The chain couples TRBV6-2 or TRBV6-3 to TRBJ2-2; 11 bases agree with TRBD1. The CDR3 sequence is 18 residues long. Germline V gene lookup returns CDR1 MNHEY and CDR2 SVGEGT. Trimming took 0 bases from V and 4 from J; bases not matched to a gene: 7. The CDR3 nucleotides are TGTGCCAGCAGTTACTCCCCCGGGACAGGGGGACCCACCGGGGAGCTGTTTTTT. This translates into CASSYSPGTGGPTGELFF.

This chain links TRBV6-1 with TRBJ1-2, with D perhaps TRBD1 (5 bases). Germline V gives CDR1 MNHNS, CDR2 SASEGT. This CDR3 has 13 amino acids. V was clipped by 6 bases and J by 6 bases, with 14 bases between them. DNA of the CDR3: TGTGCCAGCAGGGACGGGACCCATGATGGCTACACCTTC. Amino acids: CASRDGTHDGYTF.

The genes are TRBV28 and TRBJ2-5; 7 bases line up with TRBD1. The junction had 9 bases not matched to a gene; V was cut back by 8 bases and J by 3 bases. Germline-derived CDR1 and CDR2 are MDHEN and SYDVKM. The CDR3 runs 14 residues. Here the CDR3 DNA reads TGTGCCAGCGGTATAAGGACAGGAAAAGAGACCCAGTACTTC. Translating gives CASGIRTGKETQYF.

This clonotype was picked up many times. The chain recombines TRBV4-2 with TRBJ1-5; D gene unclear. V dropped 3 bases and J dropped 2 bases, with 11 bases sitting between them. The CDR3 sequence is 15 residues long. The germline V gene has CDR1 LGHNA and CDR2 YNFKEQ. The CDR3 DNA sequence: TGTGCCAGCAGCCACGAGGGATTAGGCAATCAGCCCCAGCATTTT. It codes for CASSHEGLGNQPQHF.

V and J are TRBV11-2 and TRBJ2-5; 11 positions match TRBD2. The CDR3 is made up of 17 amino acids. V dropped 5 bases and J dropped 4; count of bases not matched to a gene: 12. Germline CDR1 reads SGHAT; CDR2 reads FQNNGV. The CDR3 DNA is TGTGCCAGCAGCGCCATAGCGGGAGGGCTTGGGGGAGAGACCCAGTACTTC. As protein: CASSAIAGGLGGETQYF.

In its sample, this clonotype was seen many times. The chain is built from TRBV28 and TRBJ2-7; D might be TRBD2 (5 bases). From germline, CDR1 is MDHEN and CDR2 SYDVKM. V dropped 2 bases and J dropped 0 bases, with 17 bases sitting between them. The CDR3 has 17 amino acids. In DNA form, the CDR3 reads TGTGCCAGCAGTTTAGATGTGGCGGGCCCCGGCTCCTACGAGCAGTACTTC. Its protein product is CASSLDVAGPGSYEQYF.

This clonotype was found many times. This rearrangement joins TRBV19 to TRBJ2-5; no clear D gene. The V end was cut by 5 bases, the J end by 2 bases, with 18 bases between. This CDR3 is 16 amino acids long. Germline V gene lookup returns CDR1 LNHDA and CDR2 SQIVND (reference sequence). In DNA form, the CDR3 reads TGTGCCAGTAGTCCTCGTTTATCGGGTCTTCAAGAGACCCAGTACTTC. Translating gives CASSPRLSGLQETQYF.

The chain has TRBV19 and TRBJ2-2; 11 nucleotides agree with TRBD2. Germline V gives CDR1 LNHDA, CDR2 SQIVND (reference sequence). The V segment lost 6 bases and the J segment 10 bases; nucleotides outside the gene matches: 7. The CDR3 extends over 14 amino acids. The CDR3 DNA reads as TGTGCCAGTAGACGTCTAGCGGGAGGCGCGGAGCTGTTTTTT. Amino acids: CASRRLAGGAELFF.

This clonotype was seen many times. The V gene is TRBV6-2 or TRBV6-3, the J gene TRBJ2-7; either TRBD1 or TRBD2 may supply D (5 bases each). V gave up 6 bases and J gave up 3 bases, with 15 bases separating them. CDR3 length equals 14 residues. In germline, CDR1 is MNHEY, CDR2 SVGEGT. The CDR3 DNA is TGTGCCAGCAGGGACCCGGGACGAAACTACGAGCAGTACTTC. This sequence encodes CASRDPGRNYEQYF.